A single TCR beta chain is shown here with its context. This sample was taken from a study of cytomegalovirus exposure and HLA in healthy donors. TCRdb's copy holds only in-frame clones and misses some; the assay was immunoSEQ multiplex PCR. The sample shows tens of thousands of clones, around 81% of them seen only once. Germline CDR1 is LGHNA and CDR2 is YSLEER. Trimming cost V 3 bases and J 3 bases; bases outside gene matches: 3. The CDR3 sequence is 14 residues long. V gene TRBV4-3 combines with J gene TRBJ1-2; TRBD1 matches at 8 bases. This TCR derives from a man aged 25 to 40 in good health and CMV-seronegative. Sequencing used PBMCs. The CDR3 nucleotides read TGCGCCAGCAGCCAGGAGACAGGGGACTATGGCTACACCTTC. Residues: CASSQETGDYGYTF.